A single sample gave rise to the 25 T cell receptor beta chains below, sequenced in a study of blood T cells in healthy people across ages. A second about 6 to 12 cycle PCR used barcoded and J-beta primers. TCRdb ran MiXCR on the 5' RACE reads and lists one entry per CDR3 protein. The table shows approximately 850,000 distinct CDR3 sequences, with more than 45% occurring only once. The sequenced sample consisted of blood. The receptors stem from a man in his thirties or forties in good health.

V and J are TRBV11-2 and TRBJ2-7; D uncertain. Germline V gene data show CDR1 as SGHAT and CDR2 as FQNNGV. V was pared by 6 bases and J by 2 bases, with 14 bases between. This CDR3 has 14 residues. The CDR3 loop reads CASSLMDGTYEQYF. CDR3 sequence (DNA): TGTGCCAGCAGTCTGATGGACGGCACCTACGAGCAGTACTTC.

J is TRBJ2-2 and V is TRBV5-1; D unclear. V was trimmed by 4 bases and J by 2 bases, leaving 9 bases between them. The CDR3 is made up of 14 amino acids. CDR1 and CDR2 from the germline V gene are SGHRS and YFSETQ. The CDR3 loop is CASSPRINTGELFF. The CDR3 nucleotides read TGCGCCAGCAGCCCCAGGATAAACACCGGGGAGCTGTTTTTT.

By sample fraction, this clonotype is medium-sized. The chain uses TRBV20-1 and TRBJ1-2; 9 positions match TRBD1. J was trimmed by 4 bases and V by 3 bases; bases with no gene match: 0. CDR1 is DFQATT, CDR2 SNEGSKA, per germline (reference sequence). This CDR3 has 12 amino acids. The DNA of the CDR3 is TGCAGTGCTAGGACAGGGGGCTATGGCTACACCTTC. Amino acids: CSARTGGYGYTF.

V gene TRBV5-1 combines with J gene TRBJ1-6, with TRBD1 identical over 7 bases. The junction had 6 bases not matched to a gene; V was cut back by 3 bases and J by 9 bases. Germline values: CDR1 SGHRS, CDR2 YFSETQ. The CDR3 runs 14 residues. CDR3 amino acids: CASSSYRGASPLHF. CDR3 DNA: TGCGCCAGCAGCTCCTACAGGGGTGCTTCACCCCTCCACTTT.

J is TRBJ2-1 and V is TRBV5-1, with TRBD2 matching 13 bases. CDR3 size: 17 residues. The V and J ends lost 4 bases and 9 bases, in that order; junction bases with no gene match: 13. Germline V gives CDR1 SGHRS, CDR2 YFSETQ. CDR3 DNA: TGCGCCAGCAGCGGCTGGACTAGCGGGAGTGTGGGGTCTGAGCAGTTCTTC. Translation gives CASSGWTSGSVGSEQFF.

The chain employs TRBV11-2 and TRBJ2-1; TRBD2 matches at 11 bases. Losses at the gene ends were 4 bases for V and 7 bases for J; bases not matched to a gene: 6. CDR3 length equals 15 residues. Germline CDR1 is SGHAT and CDR2 is FQNNGV. CDR3 protein: CASSSPGTSGNEQFF. Here the CDR3 DNA reads TGTGCCAGCAGCTCGCCCGGGACTAGCGGTAATGAGCAGTTCTTC.

This clonotype showed up just a few times. This sequence joins TRBV6-1 and TRBJ2-4; 9 bases fit TRBD1. The better agreement between TRBJ2-7 and the DNA end casts doubt on the J call. The CDR3 length is 13 residues. Germline CDR1 and CDR2: MNHNS and SASEGT. CDR3 nucleotides: TGTGCCAGCAGTAGGACAGGGGTAAACGAGCAGTACTTC. Residues: CASSRTGVNEQYF.

The genes are TRBV10-3 and TRBJ2-6, with 7 bases that match TRBD1. This CDR3 is 16 amino acids long. With 7 bases clipped from V and 4 bases from J, the junction kept 10 bases outside the gene matches. Germline CDR1 reads ENHRY; CDR2 reads SYGVKD. The CDR3 DNA reads TGTGCCATCAAAGGGACAGCCTCCGAGGGGGCCAACGTCCTGACTTTC. Amino acids: CAIKGTASEGANVLTF.

The chain combines TRBV20-1 with TRBJ2-1; D possibly corresponds to TRBD2 (5 bases). The V gene lost 6 bases and the J gene lost 0 bases, with 18 bases spanning the gap. The CDR3 runs 16 residues. Germline V CDR1 and CDR2: DFQATT, SNEGSKA (reference sequence). The CDR3 spells CSANTRGRPSYNEQFF. The DNA of the CDR3 is TGCAGTGCAAACACCCGCGGGCGTCCCTCCTACAATGAGCAGTTCTTC.

The chain combines TRBV28 with TRBJ2-1; a weak D match, TRBD1 (6 bases). CDR1 is MDHEN and CDR2 is SYDVKM in the germline V gene. The V end lost 8 bases, the J end lost 4 bases, and 15 bases lay between the germline ends. The CDR3 is made up of 14 amino acids. The chain's CDR3 is CASGDNLPYNEQFF. CDR3 coding DNA: TGTGCCAGCGGGGACAACTTACCGTACAATGAGCAGTTCTTC.

This clonotype was observed a handful of times. The V call is TRBV7-9, the J call TRBJ2-7; D gene unclear. Germline CDR1 SEHNR, CDR2 FQNEAQ (reference sequence). V lost 3 bases and J 0 bases, leaving 12 bases between the germline ends. The CDR3 length is 15 residues. The CDR3 loop reads CASSLKKDSSYEQYF. The CDR3 nucleotides read TGTGCCAGCAGCTTGAAGAAGGATAGCTCCTACGAGCAGTACTTC.

Remarks on this clonotype: Since a much larger clone is just one base distant, this may be a read error. The V call is TRBV7-2, the J call TRBJ2-7; 10 bases are a match to TRBD1. The CDR3 is 17 amino acids. CDR1 SGHTA and CDR2 FQGNSA come from the germline V gene. This chain's CDR3 is CASRDRGPGLVFYGQYF. CDR3 bases: TGTGCCAGCCGGGACAGGGGTCCGGGACTAGTTTTCTACGGGCAGTACTTC.

CDR3: CASSLSGIQPQHF. The CDR3 DNA is TGTGCCAGCAGTTTATCAGGGATTCAGCCCCAGCATTTT. The chain joins TRBV28 to TRBJ1-5, with a weak D call TRBD1 (5 bases). This CDR3 is built from 13 residues. CDR1 and CDR2 from the germline V gene are MDHEN and SYDVKM. Trimming stripped 1 base from V and 6 bases from J, with 7 bases between.

This clonotype was seen ten or more times. A much bigger clone sits one base away, suggesting this may be a read error. The gene calls are TRBV7-2 and TRBJ2-5; tentatively, D is TRBD2 (6 bases). The CDR3 length is 13 residues. Germline values: CDR1 SGHTA, CDR2 FQGNSA. V was cut by 3 bases and J by 11 bases, with 16 bases left in between. This chain's CDR3 is CASSFRRDNEQYF. The DNA for the CDR3 is TGTGCCAGCAGCTTCCGGAGGGATAATGAGCAGTACTTC.

V and J are TRBV28 and TRBJ2-5, with 8 positions matching TRBD2. V lost 5 bases to trimming and J lost 5 bases; unmatched junction nucleotides: 10. From germline, CDR1 is MDHEN and CDR2 SYDVKM. This CDR3 region has 15 residues. CDR3 protein: CASSLPRGGRETQYF. The DNA for the CDR3 is TGTGCCAGCAGTCTCCCTCGGGGGGGTCGGGAGACCCAGTACTTC.

This clonotype appeared a few times. V and J are TRBV15 and TRBJ2-1; D is tentatively TRBD1 or TRBD2 (5 bases each). The CDR3 loop spans 16 amino acids. The V gene lost 0 bases and the J gene lost 9 bases, with 18 bases spanning the gap. Germline V gene lookup returns CDR1 LNHNV and CDR2 YYDKDF (reference sequence). The DNA of the CDR3 is TGTGCCACCAGCAGAGATAGGCTGGACTGGACAAGTGAGCAGTTCTTC. Amino acids: CATSRDRLDWTSEQFF.

The chain recombines TRBV4-2 with TRBJ2-3, with 8 bases that match TRBD1. This CDR3 has 14 residues. Losses at the gene ends were 3 bases for V and 5 bases for J; bases not matched to a gene: 4. Germline V gene lookup returns CDR1 LGHNA and CDR2 YNFKEQ. CDR3 coding DNA: TGTGCCAGCAGCCAGGAGGACAGGGAAGATACGCAGTATTTT. Protein: CASSQEDREDTQYF.

The V and J genes are TRBV5-1 and TRBJ2-7, with D possibly being TRBD1 (5 bases). The V end lost 0 bases, the J end lost 3 bases, and 13 bases lay between the germline ends. Germline V gene data show CDR1 as SGHRS and CDR2 as YFSETQ. This CDR3 is built from 15 residues. This chain's CDR3 is CASSLALGDYYEQYF. CDR3 bases: TGCGCCAGCAGCTTGGCCTTAGGGGATTACTACGAGCAGTACTTC.

A few counts support this clonotype. The chain employs TRBV29-1 and TRBJ2-5, with unresolved D. Germline values: CDR1 SQVTM, CDR2 ANQGSEA. The CDR3 loop spans 14 amino acids. The ends were cut back, 5 bases at V and 2 bases at J, with 15 bases in the middle. This CDR3 is CSVTQSGVQETQYF. The DNA of the CDR3 is TGCAGCGTTACCCAATCAGGAGTACAAGAGACCCAGTACTTC.

This clonotype was recorded only once. This chain uses TRBV25-1 with TRBJ2-5; 9 nucleotides agree with TRBD2. CDR1 and CDR2 from the germline V gene are MGHDK and SYGVNS. With 4 bases clipped from V and 4 bases from J, the junction kept 7 bases outside the gene matches. CDR3 length: 15 residues. The CDR3 DNA follows: TGTGCCAGCAGTGGCGGGAGGGTGTGGAGAGAGACCCAGTACTTC. This codes for CASSGGRVWRETQYF. Together with reference TRBV25-1 and TRBJ2-5, the CDR3 gives the full variable domain: EADIYQTPRYLVIGTGKKITLECSQTMGHDKMYWYQQDPGMELHLIHYSYGVNSTEKGDLSSESTVSRIRTEHFPLTLESARPSHTSQYLCASSGGRVWRETQYFGPGTRLLVL.

The J gene is TRBJ2-7, the V gene TRBV12-3 or TRBV12-4; 7 nucleotides match TRBD1. This CDR3 comprises 15 residues. The V and J ends lost 3 bases and 2 bases, in that order; junction bases with no gene match: 7. The CDR3 DNA follows: TGTGCCAGCAGTTTTTCAACAGGGGCCACCTACGAGCAGTACTTC. Translating gives CASSFSTGATYEQYF.

In this sample, this clonotype turned up a few times. V is TRBV29-1 and J is TRBJ2-7; D gene unclear. V lost 6 bases to trimming and J lost 5 bases, with 11 bases between them. This CDR3 region has 11 residues. CDR1 and CDR2 from the germline V gene are SQVTM and ANQGSEA. The CDR3 coding sequence is TGCAGCGTCTTTCTGTTGAACGAGCAGTACTTC. It is translated as CSVFLLNEQYF.

The chain employs TRBV28 and TRBJ2-1; 8 nucleotides align to TRBD2. Germline-derived CDR1 and CDR2 are MDHEN and SYDVKM. V shed 1 base and J 4 bases; nucleotides not matched to a gene: 6. The CDR3 runs 16 residues. The CDR3 region has the DNA TGTGCCAGCAGTTTATCCATAGCGGGATATTACAATGAGCAGTTCTTC. Encoded protein: CASSLSIAGYYNEQFF. The complete variable domain, with remaining parts taken from reference TRBV28 and TRBJ2-1, reads DVKVTQSSRYLVKRTGEKVFLECVQDMDHENMFWYRQDPGLGLRLIYFSYDVKMKEKGDIPEGYSVSREKKERFSLILESASTNQTSMYLCASSLSIAGYYNEQFFGPGTRLTVL.

The CDR3: CATKLLGGGSEQYF. In DNA form, the CDR3 reads TGTGCCACCAAACTACTGGGGGGAGGCTCCGAGCAGTACTTC. The rearrangement joins TRBV27 to TRBJ2-7; TRBD2 might be the D (6 bases). CDR1 is MNHEY, CDR2 SMNVEV, per germline (reference sequence). The CDR3 extends over 14 amino acids. Trimming pared 10 bases from V and 6 bases from J, leaving 22 bases between.

There are a few counts of this clonotype. The V gene is TRBV29-1, the J gene TRBJ2-1; the D is unclear. V lost 4 bases and J 4 bases, leaving 11 bases between the germline ends. Germline V gives CDR1 SQVTM, CDR2 ANQGSEA. The CDR3 runs to 13 residues. This CDR3 reads CSVASLEYNEQFF. Here the CDR3 DNA reads TGCAGCGTTGCTTCGCTGGAGTACAATGAGCAGTTCTTC.